This T cell receptor (beta chain) was identified during a study of response to subunit inactivated influenza vaccine. General study results and limits: Authors suggested seasonal influenza vaccinations each recruit few new T cells.

TCRdb re-called the RT-PCR reads with MiXCR, one entry per CDR3 protein. The sample yields about 530,000 distinct CDR3 sequences, approximately 12% seen once. On this clonotype: The antigen remains undetermined.

With 4 bases clipped from V and 7 bases from J, the junction kept 10 bases outside the gene matches. Germline CDR1 reads SGHRS; CDR2 reads YFSETQ. The CDR3 has 16 residues. The V and J genes are TRBV5-1 and TRBJ2-1; 11 bases are a match to TRBD2. The receptor was isolated from a man aged 45-60 years who received an inactivated influenza vaccine. The input for sequencing was PBMCs from blood, taken on the day of vaccination. CDR3 DNA: TGCGCCAGCAGCCGAATTGTGACTAGCGGGGCTAATGAGCAGTTCTTC. This translates into CASSRIVTSGANEQFF.